This T cell receptor beta chain derives from a study of T cells after posttransplantation cyclophosphamide. Clones were sequenced by immunoSEQ multiplex PCR, and TCRdb holds only the in-frame ones, with some missing. The sample has tens of thousands of clones, roughly 92% seen once. Regarding this clone: Its antigen is unidentified.

V was shortened by 6 bases and J by 7 bases, with 14 bases between the two germline ends. Per germline, CDR1 MDHEN and CDR2 SYDVKM. The CDR3 is 13 residues long. This related bone marrow graft donor gave peripheral blood on the day of marrow donation. Study outcomes and limitations: TRB clonality was highly associated with recipient CMV seropositivity and reactivation. Later post-transplant blood repertoires were often dominated by donor CD8+ memory clones. Skin or GI-infiltrating T cells shared few TRB sequences with blood.

Specimen: PBMCs. The TCR sequence derives from a woman in her forties or fifties in good health and a related stem cell transplant donor. The J gene is TRBJ2-3, the V gene TRBV28; possible D gene TRBD1, 6 bases. CDR3 coding DNA: TGTGCCAGCAGGCACCAACAGGGAAATACGCAGTATTTT. The encoded protein is CASRHQQGNTQYF.